A few counts support the clone carrying this TCR beta chain. Its antigen is not known. Clones were read by immunoSEQ multiplex PCR, and TCRdb kept only the in-frame ones, dropping some. This table holds more than 2,000,000 clones, 90% to 95% found once. The data derive from a study of shared clonotypes between healthy human individuals. Study-wide points: With few donors, the genetic and exposure-history diversity represented was limited.

CDR3 size: 17 residues. Germline V gives CDR1 GTSNPN, CDR2 SVGIG (reference sequence). The V segment lost 1 base and the J segment 4 bases; nucleotides outside the gene matches: 10. The V gene is TRBV30, the J gene TRBJ2-1; TRBD1 agrees at 10 bases. Sequenced sample: naive CD4+ T cells from PBMCs. Subset reported: CD45RA+ positively selected. The sequence derives from a man aged 18 to 30 in good health. Some clones in this sample may be carry-over from other donors' samples. The CDR3 region has the DNA TGTGCCTGGAGTGATTATTCGGACAGGGGGGTGTACAATGAGCAGTTCTTC. It codes for CAWSDYSDRGVYNEQFF.